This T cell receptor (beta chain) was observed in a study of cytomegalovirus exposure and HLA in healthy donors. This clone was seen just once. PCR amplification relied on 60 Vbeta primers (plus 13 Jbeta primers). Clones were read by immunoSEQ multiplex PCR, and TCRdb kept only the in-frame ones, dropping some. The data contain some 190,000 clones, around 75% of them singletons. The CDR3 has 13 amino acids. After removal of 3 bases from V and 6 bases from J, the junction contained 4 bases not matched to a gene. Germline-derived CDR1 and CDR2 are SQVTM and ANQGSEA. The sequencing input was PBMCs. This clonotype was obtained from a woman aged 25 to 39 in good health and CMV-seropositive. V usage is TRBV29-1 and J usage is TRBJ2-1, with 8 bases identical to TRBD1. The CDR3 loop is CSVDRTGSNEQFF. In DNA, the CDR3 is TGCAGCGTTGATAGGACAGGGAGCAATGAGCAGTTCTTC.